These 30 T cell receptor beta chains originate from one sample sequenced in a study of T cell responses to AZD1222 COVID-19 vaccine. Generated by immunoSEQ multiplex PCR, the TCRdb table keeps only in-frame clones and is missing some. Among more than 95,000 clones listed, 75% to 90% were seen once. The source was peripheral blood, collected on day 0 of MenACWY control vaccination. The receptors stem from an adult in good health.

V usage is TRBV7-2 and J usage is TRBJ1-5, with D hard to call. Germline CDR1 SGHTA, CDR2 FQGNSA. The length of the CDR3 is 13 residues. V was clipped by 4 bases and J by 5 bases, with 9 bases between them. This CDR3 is CASSSVTYQPQHF. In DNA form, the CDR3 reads TGTGCCAGCAGCTCTGTTACTTATCAGCCCCAGCATTTT.

The CDR3 loop is CASSLGGTGNGYTF. In DNA, the CDR3 is TGCGCCAGCAGCTTGGGGGGGACCGGAAATGGCTACACCTTC. The chain employs TRBV5-1 and TRBJ1-2; D is possibly TRBD1 (5 bases). The V end was cut by 0 bases, the J end by 6 bases, with 12 bases between. CDR1 and CDR2 from the germline V gene are SGHRS and YFSETQ. The CDR3 is 14 residues long. Together with reference TRBV5-1 and TRBJ1-2, the CDR3 gives the full variable domain: KAGVTQTPRYLIKTRGQQVTLSCSPISGHRSVSWYQQTPGQGLQFLFEYFSETQRNKGNFPGRFSGRQFSNSRSEMNVSTLELGDSALYLCASSLGGTGNGYTFGSGTRLTVV.

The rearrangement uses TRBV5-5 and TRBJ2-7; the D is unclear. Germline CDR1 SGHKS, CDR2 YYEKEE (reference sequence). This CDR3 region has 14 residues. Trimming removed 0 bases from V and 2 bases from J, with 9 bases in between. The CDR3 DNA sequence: TGTGCCAGCAGCTTGGACTTCTATACCTACGAGCAGTACTTC. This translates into CASSLDFYTYEQYF.

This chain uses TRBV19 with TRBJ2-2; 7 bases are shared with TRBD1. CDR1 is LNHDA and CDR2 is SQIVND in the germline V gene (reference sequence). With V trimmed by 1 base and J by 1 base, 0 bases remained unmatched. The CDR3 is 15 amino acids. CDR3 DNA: TGTGCCAGTAGTATAGGGACAGGGAACACCGGGGAGCTGTTTTTT. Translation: CASSIGTGNTGELFF. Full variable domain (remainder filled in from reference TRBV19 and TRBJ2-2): DGGITQSPKYLFRKEGQNVTLSCEQNLNHDAMYWYRQDPGQGLRLIYYSQIVNDFQKGDIAEGYSVSREKKESFPLTVTSAQKNPTAFYLCASSIGTGNTGELFFGEGSRLTVL.

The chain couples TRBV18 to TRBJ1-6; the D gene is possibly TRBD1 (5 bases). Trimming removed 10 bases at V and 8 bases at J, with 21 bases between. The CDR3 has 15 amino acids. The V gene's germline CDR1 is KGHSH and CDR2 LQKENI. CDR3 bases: TGTGCCACTCATCCCGGGGCCGGGAGGGATTCACCCCTCCACTTT. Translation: CATHPGAGRDSPLHF.

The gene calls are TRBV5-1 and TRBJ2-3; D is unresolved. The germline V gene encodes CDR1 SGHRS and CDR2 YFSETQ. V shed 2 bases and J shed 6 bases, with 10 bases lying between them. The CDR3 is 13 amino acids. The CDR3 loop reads CASSFSPGDTQYF. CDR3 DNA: TGCGCCAGCAGCTTCTCTCCCGGGGATACGCAGTATTTT.

CDR3 sequence reads: CASSQTRADYEQYF. CDR3 nucleotide sequence: TGCGCCAGCAGCCAGACGCGGGCCGACTACGAGCAGTACTTC. The V gene is TRBV4-3, the J gene TRBJ2-7, with D maybe TRBD2 (5 bases). From germline, CDR1 is LGHNA and CDR2 YSLEER. V was cut by 3 bases and J by 3 bases, with 12 bases left in between. This CDR3 contains 14 residues.

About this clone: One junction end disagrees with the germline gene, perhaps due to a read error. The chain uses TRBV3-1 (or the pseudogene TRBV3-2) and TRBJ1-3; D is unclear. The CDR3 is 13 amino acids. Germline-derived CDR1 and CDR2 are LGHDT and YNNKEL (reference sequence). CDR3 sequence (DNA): TGTGCCAGCAGCCAAGATTTAAGGAGAGGGTTGAGTTTT. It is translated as CASSQDLRRGLSF.

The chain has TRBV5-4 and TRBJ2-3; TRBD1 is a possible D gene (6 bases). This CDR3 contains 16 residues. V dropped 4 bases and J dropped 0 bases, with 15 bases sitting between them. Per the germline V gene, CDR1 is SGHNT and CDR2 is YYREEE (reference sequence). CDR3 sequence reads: CASSAQQGPSTDTQYF. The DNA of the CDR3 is TGTGCCAGCAGCGCACAACAGGGCCCTAGCACAGATACGCAGTATTTT.

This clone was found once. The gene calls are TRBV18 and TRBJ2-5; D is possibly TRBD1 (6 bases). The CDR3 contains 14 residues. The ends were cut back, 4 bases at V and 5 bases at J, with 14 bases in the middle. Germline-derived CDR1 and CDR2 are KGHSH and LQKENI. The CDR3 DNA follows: TGTGCCAGCTCACTCAACAGGGAGTGGGAGACCCAGTACTTC. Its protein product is CASSLNREWETQYF.

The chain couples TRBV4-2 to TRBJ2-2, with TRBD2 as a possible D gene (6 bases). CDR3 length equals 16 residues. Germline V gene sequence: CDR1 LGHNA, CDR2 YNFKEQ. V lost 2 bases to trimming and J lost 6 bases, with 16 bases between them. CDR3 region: CASSQPSGDSAGELFF. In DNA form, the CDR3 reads TGTGCCAGCAGCCAACCTTCCGGGGACTCTGCCGGGGAGCTGTTTTTT.

The CDR3 reads CASAFTSGDGYTF. In DNA form, the CDR3 reads TGTGCCAGCGCATTTACATCAGGGGACGGCTACACCTTC. The chain uses TRBV18 and TRBJ1-2; maybe TRBD1 (6 bases). The CDR3 consists of 13 residues. V lost 8 bases and J lost 8, with 18 bases in between. Looked up from germline, CDR1 is KGHSH and CDR2 is LQKENI.

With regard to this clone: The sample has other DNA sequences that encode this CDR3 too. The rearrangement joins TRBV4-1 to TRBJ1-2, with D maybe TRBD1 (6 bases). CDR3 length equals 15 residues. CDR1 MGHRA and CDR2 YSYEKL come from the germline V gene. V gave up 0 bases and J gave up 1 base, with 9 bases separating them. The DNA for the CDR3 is TGCGCCAGCAGCCAAGACAGGGGTTTTAACTATGGCTACACCTTC. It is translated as CASSQDRGFNYGYTF.

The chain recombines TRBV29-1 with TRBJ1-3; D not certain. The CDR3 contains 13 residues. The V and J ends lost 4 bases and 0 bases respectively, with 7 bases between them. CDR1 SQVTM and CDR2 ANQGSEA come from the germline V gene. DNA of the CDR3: TGCAGCGTTGTAATAGACTCTGGAAACACCATATATTTT. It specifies CSVVIDSGNTIYF. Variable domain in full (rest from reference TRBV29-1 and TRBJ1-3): SAVISQKPSRDICQRGTSLTIQCQVDSQVTMMFWYRQQPGQSLTLIATANQGSEATYESGFVIDKFPISRPNLTFSTLTVSNMSPEDSSIYLCSVVIDSGNTIYFGEGSWLTVV.

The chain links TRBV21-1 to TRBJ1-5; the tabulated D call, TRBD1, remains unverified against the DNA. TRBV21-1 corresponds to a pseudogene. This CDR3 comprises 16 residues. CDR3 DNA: TGTGCCAGCAGCAAAGACCGTAGGCAGGGCAATCAGCCCCAGCATTTT. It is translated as CASSKDRRQGNQPQHF.

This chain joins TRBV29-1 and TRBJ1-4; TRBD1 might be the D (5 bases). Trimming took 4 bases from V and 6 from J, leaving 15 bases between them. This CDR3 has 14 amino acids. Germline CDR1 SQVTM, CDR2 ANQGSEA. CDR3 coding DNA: TGCAGCGTTGTGGCATGGGGGGACGATGAAAAACTGTTTTTT. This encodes CSVVAWGDDEKLFF.

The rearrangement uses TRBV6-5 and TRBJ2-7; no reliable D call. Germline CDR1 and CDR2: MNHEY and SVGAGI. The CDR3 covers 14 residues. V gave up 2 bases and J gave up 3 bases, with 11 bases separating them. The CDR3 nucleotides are TGTGCCAGCAGTTACCTGACCAGAAGCTACGAGCAGTACTTC. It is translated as CASSYLTRSYEQYF.

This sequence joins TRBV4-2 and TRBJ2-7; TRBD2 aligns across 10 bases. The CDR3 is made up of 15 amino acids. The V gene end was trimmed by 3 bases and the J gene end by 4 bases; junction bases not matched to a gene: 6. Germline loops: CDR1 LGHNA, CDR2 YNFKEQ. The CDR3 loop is CASSQYGTSEYEQYF. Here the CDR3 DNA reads TGTGCCAGCAGCCAGTATGGGACTAGCGAGTACGAGCAGTACTTC.

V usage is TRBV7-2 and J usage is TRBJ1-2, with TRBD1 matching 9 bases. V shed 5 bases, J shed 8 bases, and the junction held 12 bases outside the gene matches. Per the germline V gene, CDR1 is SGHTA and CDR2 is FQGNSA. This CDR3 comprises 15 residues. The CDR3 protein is CASSTRNRGQGGYTF. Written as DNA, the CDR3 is TGTGCCAGCAGCACACGCAACAGGGGGCAAGGGGGCTACACCTTC.

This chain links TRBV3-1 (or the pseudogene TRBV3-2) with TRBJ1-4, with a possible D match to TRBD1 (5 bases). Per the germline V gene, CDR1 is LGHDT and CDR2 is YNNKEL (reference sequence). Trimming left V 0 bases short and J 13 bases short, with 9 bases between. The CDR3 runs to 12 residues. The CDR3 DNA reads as TGTGCCAGCAGCCAAGAGAGGGGCGGACTGTTTTTT. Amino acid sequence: CASSQERGGLFF.

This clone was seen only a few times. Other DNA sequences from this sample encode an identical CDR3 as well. The CDR3 DNA sequence: TGTGCCAGCAGCCCCCCGGGGGGTTCCGGGCTTTACGAGCAGTACTTC. Protein sequence: CASSPPGGSGLYEQYF. This chain links TRBV11-2 with TRBJ2-7; 7 bases map to TRBD2. There are 16 residues in the CDR3. Unmatched junction bases numbered 14, after V lost 5 bases and J lost 4 bases. The germline V gene encodes CDR1 SGHAT and CDR2 FQNNGV.

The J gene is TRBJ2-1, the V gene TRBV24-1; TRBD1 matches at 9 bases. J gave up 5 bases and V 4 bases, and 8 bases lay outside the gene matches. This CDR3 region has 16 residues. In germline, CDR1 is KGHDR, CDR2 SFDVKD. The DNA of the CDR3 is TGTGCCACCAGTGACCAAACAGGGGGCGCAAACAATGAGCAGTTCTTC. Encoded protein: CATSDQTGGANNEQFF.

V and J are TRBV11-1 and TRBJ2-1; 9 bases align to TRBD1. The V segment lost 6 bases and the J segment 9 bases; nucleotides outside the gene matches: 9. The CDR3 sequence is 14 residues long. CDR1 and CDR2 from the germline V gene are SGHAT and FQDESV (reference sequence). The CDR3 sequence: CASRADRGRGEQFF. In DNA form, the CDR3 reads TGTGCCAGCAGGGCGGACAGGGGCCGAGGTGAGCAGTTCTTC.

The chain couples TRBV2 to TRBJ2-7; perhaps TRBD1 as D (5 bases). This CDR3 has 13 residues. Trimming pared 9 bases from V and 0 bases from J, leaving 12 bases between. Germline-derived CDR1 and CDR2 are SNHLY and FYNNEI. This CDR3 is CASHKGFSYEQYF. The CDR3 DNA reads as TGTGCCAGTCACAAGGGGTTCTCCTACGAGCAGTACTTC. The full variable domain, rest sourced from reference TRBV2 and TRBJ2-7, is EPEVTQTPSHQVTQMGQEVILRCVPISNHLYFYWYRQILGQKVEFLVSFYNNEISEKSEIFDDQFSVERPDGSNFTLKIRSTKLEDSAMYFCASHKGFSYEQYFGPGTRLTVT.

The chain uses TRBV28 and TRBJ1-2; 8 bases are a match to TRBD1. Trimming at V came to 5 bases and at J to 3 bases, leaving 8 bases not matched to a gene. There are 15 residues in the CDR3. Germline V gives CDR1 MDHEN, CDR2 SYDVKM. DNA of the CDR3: TGTGCCAGCAGTCCTCGGACAGGGCGACACTATGGCTACACCTTC. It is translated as CASSPRTGRHYGYTF.

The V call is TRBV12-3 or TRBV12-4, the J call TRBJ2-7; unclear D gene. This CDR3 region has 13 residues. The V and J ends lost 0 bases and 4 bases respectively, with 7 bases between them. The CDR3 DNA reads TGTGCCAGCAGTTTAGCGCGTCGATACGAGCAGTACTTC. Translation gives CASSLARRYEQYF.

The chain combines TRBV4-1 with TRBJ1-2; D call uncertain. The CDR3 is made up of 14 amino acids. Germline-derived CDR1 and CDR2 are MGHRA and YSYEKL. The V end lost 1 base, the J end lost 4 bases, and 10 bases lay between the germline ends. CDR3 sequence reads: CASSQGSGSYGYTF. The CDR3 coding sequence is TGCGCCAGCAGCCAAGGATCCGGCTCCTATGGCTACACCTTC.

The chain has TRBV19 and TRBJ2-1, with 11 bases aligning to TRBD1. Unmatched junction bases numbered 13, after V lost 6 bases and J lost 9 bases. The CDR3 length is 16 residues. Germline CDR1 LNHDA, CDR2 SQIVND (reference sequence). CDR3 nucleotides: TGTGCCAGTAGAGTTGTAAGGACAGGGGGCAAAGGTGAGCAGTTCTTC. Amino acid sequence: CASRVVRTGGKGEQFF.

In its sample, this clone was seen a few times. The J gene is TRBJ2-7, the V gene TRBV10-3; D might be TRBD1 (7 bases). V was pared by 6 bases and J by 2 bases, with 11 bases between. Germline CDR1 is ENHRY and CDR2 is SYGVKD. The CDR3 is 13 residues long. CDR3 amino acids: CAIREGATYEQYF. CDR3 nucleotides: TGTGCCATCAGGGAGGGGGCCACCTACGAGCAGTACTTC.

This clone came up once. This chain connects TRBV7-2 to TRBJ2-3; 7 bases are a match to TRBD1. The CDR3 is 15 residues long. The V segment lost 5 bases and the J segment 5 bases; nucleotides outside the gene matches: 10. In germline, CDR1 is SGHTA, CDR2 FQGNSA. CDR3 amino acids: CASSREGATGDTQYF. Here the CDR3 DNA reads TGTGCCAGCAGCCGCGAGGGGGCCACAGGAGATACGCAGTATTTT.